The following is a T cell receptor beta chain sequence with its context. This sample is part of a study of blood T cell repertoires in COVID-19. Study summary: There were acute and convalescent COVID-19 samples, and they came from the United States, Italy and Spain. The cDNA or gDNA used as material had been derived from T cells, B-cell-depleted T cells, or PBMCs.

The V segment lost 4 bases and the J segment 2 bases; nucleotides outside the gene matches: 18. Germline V CDR1 and CDR2: SGHRS, YFSETQ. This CDR3 is built from 18 residues. As processed by the authors: It was from reference gene primer amplification that nucleated cell counts were estimated. Only in-frame clones appear in the TCRdb table, and some are missing; sequencing was by immunoSEQ multiplex PCR. The V and J calls and clone size come from that table; D and trimming were worked out from the DNA. The data hold 95,000 to 150,000 clones, with about four fifths observed a single time. The specimen was peripheral blood. The sequence came from a man between 60 and 70 years old with active or convalescent COVID-19. The rearrangement uses TRBV5-1 and TRBJ2-7; TRBD2 matches 7 bases. The CDR3 is CASSLPLGGRENPYEQYF. CDR3 bases: TGCGCCAGCAGCCTCCCCCTCGGAGGGCGGGAGAATCCCTACGAGCAGTACTTC.